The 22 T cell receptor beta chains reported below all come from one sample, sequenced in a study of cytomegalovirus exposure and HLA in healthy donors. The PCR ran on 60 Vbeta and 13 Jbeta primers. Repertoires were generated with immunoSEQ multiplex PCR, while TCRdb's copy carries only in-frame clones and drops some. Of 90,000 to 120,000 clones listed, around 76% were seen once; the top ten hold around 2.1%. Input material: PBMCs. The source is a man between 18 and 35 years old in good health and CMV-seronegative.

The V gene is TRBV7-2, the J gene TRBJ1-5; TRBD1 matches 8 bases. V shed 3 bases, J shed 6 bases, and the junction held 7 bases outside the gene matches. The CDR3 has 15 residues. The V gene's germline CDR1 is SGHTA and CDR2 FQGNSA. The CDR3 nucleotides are TGTGCCAGCAGCTTCGGAGACAGGGGCTTTCAGCCCCAGCATTTT. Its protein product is CASSFGDRGFQPQHF.

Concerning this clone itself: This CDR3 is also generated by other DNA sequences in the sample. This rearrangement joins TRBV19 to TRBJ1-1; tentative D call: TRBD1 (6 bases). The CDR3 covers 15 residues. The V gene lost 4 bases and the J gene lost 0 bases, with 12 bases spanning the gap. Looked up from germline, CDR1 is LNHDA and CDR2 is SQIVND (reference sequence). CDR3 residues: CASSSRTALNTEAFF. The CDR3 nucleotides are TGTGCCAGTAGTAGTAGGACAGCCCTGAACACTGAAGCTTTCTTT. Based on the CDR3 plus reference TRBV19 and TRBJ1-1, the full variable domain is DGGITQSPKYLFRKEGQNVTLSCEQNLNHDAMYWYRQDPGQGLRLIYYSQIVNDFQKGDIAEGYSVSREKKESFPLTVTSAQKNPTAFYLCASSSRTALNTEAFFGQGTRLTVV.

The CDR3 loop reads CAKDGQGGWDTEAFF. DNA for the CDR3: TGTGCCAAGGATGGACAGGGAGGGTGGGACACTGAAGCTTTCTTT. This chain uses TRBV7-6 with TRBJ1-1, with 8 nucleotides matching TRBD1. The CDR3 is 15 amino acids. Germline CDR1 SGHVS, CDR2 FNYEAQ. With 10 bases clipped from V and 3 bases from J, the junction kept 13 bases outside the gene matches.

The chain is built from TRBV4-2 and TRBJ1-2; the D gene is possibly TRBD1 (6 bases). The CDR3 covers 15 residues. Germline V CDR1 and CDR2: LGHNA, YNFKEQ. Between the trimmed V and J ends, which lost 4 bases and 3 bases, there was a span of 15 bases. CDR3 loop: CASSLHGAGDYGYTF. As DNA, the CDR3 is TGTGCCAGCAGCCTCCATGGGGCAGGGGACTATGGCTACACCTTC.

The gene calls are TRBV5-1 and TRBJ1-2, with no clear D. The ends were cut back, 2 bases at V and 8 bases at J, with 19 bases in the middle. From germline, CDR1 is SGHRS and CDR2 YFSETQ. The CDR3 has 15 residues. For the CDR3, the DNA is TGCGCCAGCAGCTTTGTGCGGGGAGATGTCCGGGGCTACACCTTC. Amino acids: CASSFVRGDVRGYTF.

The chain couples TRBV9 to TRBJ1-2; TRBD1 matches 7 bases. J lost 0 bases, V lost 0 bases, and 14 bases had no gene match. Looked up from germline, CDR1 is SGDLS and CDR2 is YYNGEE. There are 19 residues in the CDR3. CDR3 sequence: CASSVAAGGTEVANYGYTF. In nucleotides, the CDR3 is TGTGCCAGCAGCGTAGCCGCCGGTGGGACAGAAGTGGCTAACTATGGCTACACCTTC.

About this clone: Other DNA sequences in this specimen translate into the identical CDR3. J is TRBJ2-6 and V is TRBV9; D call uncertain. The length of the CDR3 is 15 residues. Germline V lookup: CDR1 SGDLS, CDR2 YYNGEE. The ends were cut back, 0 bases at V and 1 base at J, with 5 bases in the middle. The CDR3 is CASSVGASGANVLTF. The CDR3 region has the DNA TGTGCCAGCAGCGTAGGGGCGTCTGGGGCCAACGTCCTGACTTTC.

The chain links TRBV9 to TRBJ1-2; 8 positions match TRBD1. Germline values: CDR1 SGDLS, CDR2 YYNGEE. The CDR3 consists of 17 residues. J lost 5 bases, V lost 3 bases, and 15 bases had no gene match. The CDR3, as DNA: TGTGCCAGCAGCGCATTTAGCAGCGTACAGGGGGAGTATGGCTACACCTTC. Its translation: CASSAFSSVQGEYGYTF.

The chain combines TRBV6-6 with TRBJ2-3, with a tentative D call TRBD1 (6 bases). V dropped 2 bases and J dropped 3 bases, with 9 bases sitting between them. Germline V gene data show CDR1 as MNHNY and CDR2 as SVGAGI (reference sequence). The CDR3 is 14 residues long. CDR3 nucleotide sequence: TGTGCCAGCAGTTACGCCGGACAGACAGATACGCAGTATTTT. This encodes CASSYAGQTDTQYF.

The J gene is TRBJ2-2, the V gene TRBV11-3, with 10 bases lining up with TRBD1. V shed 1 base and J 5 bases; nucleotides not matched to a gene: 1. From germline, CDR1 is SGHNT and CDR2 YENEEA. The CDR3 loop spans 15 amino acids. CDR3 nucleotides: TGTGCCAGCAGCTTAGGACAGGGGGCGACCGGGGAGCTGTTTTTT. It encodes CASSLGQGATGELFF.

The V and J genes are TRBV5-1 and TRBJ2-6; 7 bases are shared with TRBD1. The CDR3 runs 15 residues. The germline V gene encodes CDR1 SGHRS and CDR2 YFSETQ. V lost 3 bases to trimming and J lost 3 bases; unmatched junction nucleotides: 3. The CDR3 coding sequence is TGCGCCAGCAGCTGGCAGGGGGTTGGGGCCAACGTCCTGACTTTC. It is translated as CASSWQGVGANVLTF.

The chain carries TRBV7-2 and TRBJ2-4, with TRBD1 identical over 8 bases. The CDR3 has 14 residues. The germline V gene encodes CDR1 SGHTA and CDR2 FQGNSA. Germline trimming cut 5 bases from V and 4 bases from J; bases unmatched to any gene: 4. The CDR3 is CASSQGAEKNIQYF. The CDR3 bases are TGTGCCAGCAGCCAGGGGGCAGAAAAAAACATTCAGTACTTC.

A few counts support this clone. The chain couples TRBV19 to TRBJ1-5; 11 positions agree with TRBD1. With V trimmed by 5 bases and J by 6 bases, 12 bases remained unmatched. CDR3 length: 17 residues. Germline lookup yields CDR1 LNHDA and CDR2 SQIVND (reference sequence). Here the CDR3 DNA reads TGTGCCAGTAGTTTACTCGGGACAGGGGGTTTTGGTCAGCCCCAGCATTTT. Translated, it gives CASSLLGTGGFGQPQHF.

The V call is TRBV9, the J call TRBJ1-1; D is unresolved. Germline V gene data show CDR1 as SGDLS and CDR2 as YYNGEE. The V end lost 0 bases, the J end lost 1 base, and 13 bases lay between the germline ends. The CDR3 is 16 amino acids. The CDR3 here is CASSVGGLLENTEAFF. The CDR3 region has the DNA TGTGCCAGCAGCGTAGGAGGACTCCTAGAGAACACTGAAGCTTTCTTT.

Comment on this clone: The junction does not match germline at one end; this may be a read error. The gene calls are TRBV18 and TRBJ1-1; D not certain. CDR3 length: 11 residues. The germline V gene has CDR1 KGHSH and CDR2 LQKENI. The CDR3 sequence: CASSPQTEVFF. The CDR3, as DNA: TGTGCCAGCTCACCGCAAACTGAAGTTTTCTTT.

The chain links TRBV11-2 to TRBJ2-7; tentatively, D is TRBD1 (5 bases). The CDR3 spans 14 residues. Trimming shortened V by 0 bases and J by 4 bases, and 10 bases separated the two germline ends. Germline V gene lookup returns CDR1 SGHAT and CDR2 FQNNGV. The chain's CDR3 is CASSLEAGLYEQYF. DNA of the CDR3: TGTGCCAGCAGCTTAGAGGCAGGGTTGTACGAGCAGTACTTC.

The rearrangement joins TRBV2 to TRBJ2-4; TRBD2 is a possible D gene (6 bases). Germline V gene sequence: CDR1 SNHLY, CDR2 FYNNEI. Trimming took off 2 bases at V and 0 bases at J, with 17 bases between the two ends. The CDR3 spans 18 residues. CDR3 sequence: CASSELGLRALAKNIQYF. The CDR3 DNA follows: TGTGCCAGCAGTGAACTGGGACTGAGAGCGCTAGCCAAAAACATTCAGTACTTC.

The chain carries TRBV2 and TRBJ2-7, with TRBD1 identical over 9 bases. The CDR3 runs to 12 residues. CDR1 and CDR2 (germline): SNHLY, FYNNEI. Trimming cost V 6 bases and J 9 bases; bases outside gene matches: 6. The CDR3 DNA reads TGTGCCAGCAGGGGGACAGGGAGAGCGCAGTACTTC. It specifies CASRGTGRAQYF.

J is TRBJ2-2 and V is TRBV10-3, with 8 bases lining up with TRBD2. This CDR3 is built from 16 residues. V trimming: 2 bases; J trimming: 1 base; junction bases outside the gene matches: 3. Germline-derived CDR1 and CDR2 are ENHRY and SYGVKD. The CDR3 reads CAISEPRGGNTGELFF. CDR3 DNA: TGTGCCATCAGTGAGCCTCGGGGGGGGAACACCGGGGAGCTGTTTTTT.

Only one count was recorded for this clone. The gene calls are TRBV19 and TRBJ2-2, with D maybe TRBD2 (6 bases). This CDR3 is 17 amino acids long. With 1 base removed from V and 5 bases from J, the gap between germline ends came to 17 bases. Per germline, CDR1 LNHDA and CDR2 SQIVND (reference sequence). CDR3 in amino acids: CASSIGAPGVWTGELFF. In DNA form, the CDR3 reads TGTGCCAGTAGTATAGGGGCCCCGGGGGTCTGGACCGGGGAGCTGTTTTTT.

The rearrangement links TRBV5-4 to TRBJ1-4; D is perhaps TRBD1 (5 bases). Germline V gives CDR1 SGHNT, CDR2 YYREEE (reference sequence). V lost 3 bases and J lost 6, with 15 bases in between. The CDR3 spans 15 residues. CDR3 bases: TGTGCCAGCAGCTCGGGTCTCGGGGGAGATGAAAAACTGTTTTTT. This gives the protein CASSSGLGGDEKLFF.

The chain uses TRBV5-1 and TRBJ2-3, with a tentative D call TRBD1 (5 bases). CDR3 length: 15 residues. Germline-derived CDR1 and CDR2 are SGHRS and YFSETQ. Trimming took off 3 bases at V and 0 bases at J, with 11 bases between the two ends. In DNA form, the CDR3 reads TGCGCCAGCAGCTCGGCTCAGGGTAGCACAGATACGCAGTATTTT. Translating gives CASSSAQGSTDTQYF.